Shown below are 17 T cell receptor delta chains from a single sample sequenced in a study of γδ T cells in repeated Plasmodium falciparum infection. TCRdb re-processed the multiplex PCR reads using CATT. The repertoire includes roughly 48,000 delta-chain clones, roughly 1.6% of them detected once, and roughly 9.2% sits in the top ten. Flow sorting of PBMC yielded separate Vgamma9/Vdelta2+ and Vdelta2-negative gammadelta T cell populations for bulk repertoire analysis. Sequencing was carried out using gamma-delta T cells from blood. The source of these receptors is a pool of human donors (malaria-infected and uninfected, not separated).

The J gene is TRDJ2, the V gene TRDV1; no clear D gene. TCRdb is silent on the J gene; assignment here came from matching the DNA to germline. The CDR3 consists of 18 residues. V was pared by 8 bases and J by 2 bases, with 24 bases between. Germline assignment: CDR1 TSWWSYY and CDR2 QGS. The CDR3 here is CALFRVQRTSSLTAQLFF. CDR3 DNA sequence: TGTGCTCTTTTTCGGGTCCAGAGAACAAGTAGCTTGACAGCACAACTCTTCTTT.

Worth noting for this clone: TCRdb assigns this DNA the protein of a much larger clone, which departs from its translation at residue 3; this likely reflects a read error, and the protein shown comes from translating the DNA. The chain uses TRDV1 and TRDJ1; the match to TRDD3 covers 8 bases. Germline matching of the DNA provided the J gene here, since TCRdb leaves it blank. Germline V gene lookup returns CDR1 TSWWSYY and CDR2 QGS. CDR3 length: 19 amino acids. CDR3 in DNA: TGTGCTCCTGGGGGACGTATAAACCGCTCGTGTAGGGACACCGATAAACTCATCTTT. Residues: CAPGGRINRSCRDTDKLIF.

Worth noting for this clone: A far larger clone is just one base off, so this is likely a read error. The sample contains more than one DNA sequence encoding this CDR3. V usage is TRDV1 and J usage is TRDJ1; TRDD3 matches 8 bases. Germline V CDR1 and CDR2: TSWWSYY, QGS. The length of the CDR3 is 18 residues. CDR3 DNA: TGTGCCCTTGGGGACCCAGTTTGGGATACGCACAACACCGATAAACTCATCTTT. Its protein is CALGDPVWDTHNTDKLIF.

This clone was observed a handful of times. TCRdb assigns this DNA the protein of a much larger clone, which departs from its translation at residue 18; this likely reflects a read error, and the protein shown comes from translating the DNA. J gene calling gave no result, while the V gene is TRDV2; the D segment call TRDD3 is taken from the table without a DNA check. There are 19 residues in the CDR3. Germline loops: CDR1 GEAIGNYY, CDR2 EKD. The CDR3 region is CACDTKTYPGGLFPNKLTF. CDR3 DNA sequence: TGTGCCTGTGACACTAAAACCTACCCTGGGGGATTATTCCCGAATAAACTCACCTTT.

This clone was counted between two and nine times. TCRdb's listed protein matches a much larger clone and diverges from this DNA's translation at residue 17, likely through a read error; the protein shown comes from the DNA. The CDR3 loop reads CALGEISAYASIYWGITDKLIF. DNA for the CDR3: TGTGCTCTTGGGGAAATTAGTGCTTACGCATCTATCTACTGGGGGATAACAGATAAACTCATCTTT. The chain carries TRDV1 and TRDJ1; 11 positions match TRDD3. TCRdb gives no J gene; it was assigned here by matching the DNA to germline. J was trimmed by 5 bases and V by 2 bases; bases with no gene match: 25. Per the germline V gene, CDR1 is TSWWSYY and CDR2 is QGS. The CDR3 spans 22 residues.

A word on this clone: A far larger clone is a single base away, which makes a read error likely. Other DNA sequences of this sample code for an identical CDR3. The V call is TRDV3, the J call TRDJ1; D is possibly TRDD2 (6 bases). Germline matching of the DNA provided the J gene here, since TCRdb leaves it blank. Per the germline V gene, CDR1 is TVYSNPD and CDR2 is GDNSRS (reference sequence). CDR3 size: 22 residues. V was cut by 3 bases and J by 10 bases, with 48 bases left in between. CDR3: CAFNHLLPPSVLSNIGGWRLIF. CDR3 nucleotide sequence: TGTGCCTTCAATCACCTTCTTCCTCCGTCGGTACTCTCAAACATCGGAGGTTGGAGACTCATCTTT.

Note on this clone: A clone one base away is much larger, so this may be a read error. The same CDR3 also results from other DNA sequences found in this sample. The chain joins TRDV1 to TRDJ1, with 10 bases that match TRDD3. This CDR3 contains 20 residues. Unmatched junction bases numbered 20, after V lost 4 bases and J lost 3 bases. In germline, CDR1 is TSWWSYY, CDR2 QGS. CDR3 region: CALGAPKFLQPGGYSDKLIF. CDR3 coding DNA: TGTGCTCTTGGGGCCCCGAAGTTCCTACAACCTGGGGGATATTCCGATAAACTCATCTTT.

This clone came up a few times. The TCRdb protein, from a much larger clone, departs from this DNA's translation at residue 14, likely by read error; the protein shown derives from the DNA. The chain joins TRDV1 to TRDJ1, with 12 bases fitting TRDD3. The J gene, left out of TCRdb, was set here by checking the DNA against germline. Per germline, CDR1 TSWWSYY and CDR2 QGS. Trimming at V came to 0 bases and at J to 1 base, leaving 36 bases not matched to a gene. The length of the CDR3 is 28 residues. CDR3: CALGELVSNGLASSTGGYPLWTTDKLIF. The CDR3 nucleotides are TGTGCTCTTGGGGAACTAGTCTCAAATGGCCTCGCCTCGAGCACTGGGGGATACCCCCTTTGGACCACCGATAAACTCATCTTT.

This clone has just a few counts. The J gene is TRDJ1, the V gene TRDV1; TRDD3 might be the D (6 bases). TCRdb records no J gene; here it was assigned by comparing the DNA to germline. Germline CDR1 TSWWSYY, CDR2 QGS. V dropped 2 bases and J dropped 6 bases, with 28 bases sitting between them. This CDR3 has 19 amino acids. CDR3 in amino acids: CALGERGGGPASRKYKLIF. In DNA form, the CDR3 reads TGTGCTCTTGGGGAAAGGGGGGGAGGGCCCGCCTCTAGAAAATATAAACTCATCTTT.

Remarks on this clone: The junction shows a germline mismatch at one end, possibly a read error. The chain combines TRDV1 with TRDJ1, with 12 nucleotides matching TRDD3. Because TCRdb records no J gene, it was assigned here through a match of the DNA to germline. In germline, CDR1 is TSWWSYY, CDR2 QGS. The CDR3 runs to 22 residues. The CDR3 sequence: CSGEPAKSRMNWGIPYTDKLIF. The CDR3, as DNA: TGCTCTGGGGAGCCGGCTAAGAGCAGAATGAACTGGGGGATACCGTACACCGATAAACTCATCTTT.

As regards this clone: TCRdb's entry gives the protein of a much larger clone, which mismatches this DNA's translation at residue 10, likely from a read error; the protein reported here is translated from the DNA. The chain links TRDV2 to TRDJ1; 7 bases fit TRDD3. TCRdb leaves out the J gene; it was filled in here by matching the DNA to germline. CDR1 and CDR2 (germline): GEAIGNYY, EKD. V was clipped by 3 bases and J by 0 bases; unmatched bases: 18. The CDR3 is made up of 19 amino acids. The CDR3 is CACDPAGLGGRKYTDKLIF. For the CDR3, the DNA is TGTGCCTGTGACCCGGCGGGGCTGGGGGGTAGGAAGTACACCGATAAACTCATCTTT.

In its sample, this clone was seen many times. One base away lies a much larger clone, so this may be a sequencing read error. This sample includes further DNA sequences coding for the same CDR3. The V gene is TRDV1, but the J gene lacks a call; TRDD3 reflects the table's D call only, with no check against the DNA. The germline V gene has CDR1 TSWWSYY and CDR2 QGS. This CDR3 is built from 17 residues. CDR3 protein: CALGEPIGWGQADKLIF. The CDR3 bases are TGTGCTCTTGGGGAACCAATAGGCTGGGGGCAGGCCGATAAGCTCATCTTT.

This clone was recorded a few times. A read error likely explains why the TCRdb protein, taken from a much larger clone, differs from this DNA's translation at residue 13; the protein shown is translated from the DNA. This chain links TRDV1 with TRDJ4, with TRDD3 identical over 9 bases. The CDR3 runs 18 residues. With V trimmed by 1 base and J by 1 base, 13 bases remained unmatched. Germline V gene lookup returns CDR1 TSWWSYY and CDR2 QGS. The DNA of the CDR3 is TGTGCTCTTGGGGAACACCTTCCCTTCTTGGGGGATAACAGACCCCTGATCTTT. Translating gives CALGEHLPFLGDNRPLIF.

This clone was observed a few times. A far larger clone is a single base away, which makes a read error likely. Other nucleotide sequences in the sample specify the same CDR3. The chain employs TRDV1 and TRDJ1, with D maybe TRDD3 (6 bases). The J gene comes from matching the DNA to germline here; TCRdb lacks it. CDR3 length: 13 residues. The V end lost 9 bases, the J end lost 8 bases, and 19 bases lay between the germline ends. Germline V lookup: CDR1 TSWWSYY, CDR2 QGS. Written as DNA, the CDR3 is TGTGCTCTGAAGCCGGGGATTGGCGACAAACTCATCTTT. This encodes CALKPGIGDKLIF.

On this clone itself: This DNA translates differently at residue 12 from the TCRdb protein, which is that of a much larger clone; a read error is likely, and the protein shown is the DNA's own translation. The chain employs TRDV1 and TRDJ1, with D unresolved. Matching the DNA to germline supplied the J gene, which TCRdb does not give. V shed 5 bases and J shed 1 base, with 23 bases lying between them. This CDR3 comprises 18 residues. Germline CDR1 reads TSWWSYY; CDR2 reads QGS. This chain's CDR3 is CALGFTSVHTYTTDKLIF. The CDR3 nucleotides are TGTGCTCTTGGGTTCACCTCCGTACATACTTATACCACCGATAAACTCATCTTT.

This clone has at least ten counts. Other nucleotide sequences from this sample produce the same CDR3. The rearrangement joins TRDV3 to TRDJ1; 7 bases agree with TRDD3. Per germline, CDR1 TVYSNPD and CDR2 GDNSRS (reference sequence). The ends lost 3 bases at V and 2 bases at J; junction bases unmatched: 15. This CDR3 has 16 residues. CDR3 in amino acids: CALPREGGSETDKLIF. In DNA, the CDR3 is TGTGCCTTGCCTCGAGAGGGGGGATCGGAGACCGATAAACTCATCTTT.

With respect to this clone: TCRdb records a much larger clone's protein for this DNA, with a difference at residue 6 that likely arises from a read error; the protein given is the translation of the DNA. This sequence joins TRDV2 and TRDJ1, with D possibly being TRDD3 (6 bases). TCRdb carries no J gene annotation; the J gene was assigned here by matching the DNA with germline. V lost 0 bases and J lost 7, with 23 bases in between. The CDR3 sequence is 17 residues long. Germline lookup yields CDR1 GEAIGNYY and CDR2 EKD. The CDR3 here is CACDTSVDTGCECKLIF. CDR3 nucleotides: TGTGCCTGTGACACCAGTGTTGATACTGGGTGCGAGTGTAAACTCATCTTT.